This entry describes one TCR beta chain. Its target is not known. The entry originates in a study of T cell repertoires in cytomegalovirus infection. At the level of the study: CMV infection together with matching HLA type was indicated by public TCR beta signatures. Study-level points and caveats: What dominated the ex vivo response were HLA-C-restricted CMV-specific TCR beta clonotypes.

A single record per CDR3 protein comes from TCRdb applying MiXCR to the reads. The table includes 740,000 or so distinct CDR3 sequences, 35% detected once. Sequences were obtained from PBMCs. The clonotype originates from a human donor in good health (CMV status not recorded). Some clones in this sample may be carry-over from other donors' samples.

The CDR3, as DNA: TGTGCCAGCAGCTTAGGGCTAGCGGGGGCCCGGGGTCAGGCAGATACGCAGTATTTT. Protein: CASSLGLAGARGQADTQYF. The chain links TRBV7-6 to TRBJ2-3; 10 bases match TRBD2. Per germline, CDR1 SGHVS and CDR2 FNYEAQ. CDR3 length equals 19 residues. Losses at the gene ends were 1 base for V and 4 bases for J; bases not matched to a gene: 14.